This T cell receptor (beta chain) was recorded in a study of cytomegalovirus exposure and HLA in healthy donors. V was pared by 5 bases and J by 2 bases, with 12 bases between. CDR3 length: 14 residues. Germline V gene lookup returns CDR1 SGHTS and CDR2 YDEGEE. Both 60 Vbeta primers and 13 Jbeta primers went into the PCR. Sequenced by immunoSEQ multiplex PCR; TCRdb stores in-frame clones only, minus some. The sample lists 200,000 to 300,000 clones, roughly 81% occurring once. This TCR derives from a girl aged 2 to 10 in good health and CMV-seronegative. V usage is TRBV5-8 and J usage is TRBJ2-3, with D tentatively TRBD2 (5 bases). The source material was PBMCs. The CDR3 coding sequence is TGTGCCAGCAGTTTAAGGACTTACACAGATACGCAGTATTTT. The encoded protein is CASSLRTYTDTQYF. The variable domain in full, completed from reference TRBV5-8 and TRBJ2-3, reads EAGVTQSPTHLIKTRGQQATLRCSPISGHTSVYWYQQALGLGLQFLLWYDEGEERNRGNFPPRFSGRQFPNYSSELNVNALELEDSALYLCASSLRTYTDTQYFGPGTRLTVL.